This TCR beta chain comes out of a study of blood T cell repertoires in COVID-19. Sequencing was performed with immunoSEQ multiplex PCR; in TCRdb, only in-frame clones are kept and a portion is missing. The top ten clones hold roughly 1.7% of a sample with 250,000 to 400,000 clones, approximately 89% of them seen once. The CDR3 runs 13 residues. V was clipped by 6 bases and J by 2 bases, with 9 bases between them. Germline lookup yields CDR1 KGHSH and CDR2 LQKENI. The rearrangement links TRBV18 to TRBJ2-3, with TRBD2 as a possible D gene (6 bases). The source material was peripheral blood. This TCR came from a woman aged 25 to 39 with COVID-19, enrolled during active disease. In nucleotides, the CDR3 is TGTGCCAGCTCGGGGGGTCTCACAGATACGCAGTATTTT. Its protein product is CASSGGLTDTQYF. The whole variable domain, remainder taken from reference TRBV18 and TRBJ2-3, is NAGVMQNPRHLVRRRGQEARLRCSPMKGHSHVYWYRQLPEEGLKFMVYLQKENIIDESGMPKERFSAEFPKEGPSILRIQQVVRGDSAAYFCASSGGLTDTQYFGPGTRLTVL.